These T cell receptor beta chains were read from a single sample in a study of shared clonotypes between healthy human individuals. Data came from immunoSEQ multiplex PCR; TCRdb stores just in-frame clones and leaves some out. The repertoire has millions of clones, more than 85% of them found once; the top ten carry 0.39%. Source material: naive CD4+ T cells from PBMCs. The receptors derive from a man between 18 and 29 years old in good health. Some clones in this sample may be carry-over from other donors' samples. The CDR3 runs from the conserved cysteine through the conserved F or W. D genes are given only for firm matches. A clone size is listed for some rows: how often the clone was seen (once, few, many), or a class if it is expanded.

clone_size j_call v_call d_call cdr3_nt cdr3_aa
. TRBJ1-2 TRBV19 . TGTGCCAGTAGTATTTCGGCAGGGCAGAACTATGGCTACACCTTC CASSISAGQNYGYTF
once TRBJ1-2 TRBV9 . TGTGCCAGCAGCGCAAAGAAGGCCACCAACTATGGCTACACCTTC CASSAKKATNYGYTF
. TRBJ1-6 TRBV4-3 . TGCGCCAGCAGCCAAGAGGGGGGACTCAATTCACCCCTCCACTTT CASSQEGGLNSPLHF
. TRBJ2-5 TRBV9 TRBD2 TGTGCCAGCAGCGCTAGTGGGAGGGCTGTTCAAGAGACCCAGTACTTC CASSASGRAVQETQYF
. TRBJ2-7 TRBV10-2 TRBD1 TGCGCCAGCACTGGGACAGTGACTACCTACGAGCAGTACTTC CASTGTVTTYEQYF
. TRBJ2-1 TRBV11-1 TRBD1 TGTGCCAGCACACAACACCGGGACAGAGATTACAATGAGCAGTTCTTC CASTQHRDRDYNEQFF
. TRBJ1-3 TRBV6-4 . TGTGCCAGCCCTTACGGCGGGGAGATCTCTGGAAACACCATATATTTT CASPYGGEISGNTIYF
. TRBJ2-1 TRBV9 TRBD2 TGTGCCAGCAGCACACAAGGCGGGGGTCTAGCGGGAGTTCCAGATGAGCAGTTCTTC CASSTQGGGLAGVPDEQFF
. TRBJ2-7 TRBV21-1 . TGTGCCAGCAGCAAAGCGCTCGAGGACAGGGTGGGGTACGAGCAGTACTTC CASSKALEDRVGYEQYF
. TRBJ2-7 TRBV2 TRBD1 TGTGCCAGCAGAAGGACAGGGCTTACCTACGAGCAGTACTTC CASRRTGLTYEQYF
. TRBJ2-7 TRBV15 TRBD2 TGTGCCACCAGCAGAGAAGGGGCTAGCGGGACCACCCCCCCCTACGAGCAGTACTTC CATSREGASGTTPPYEQYF
. TRBJ1-1 TRBV9 . TGTGCCAGCTCCCAAGGGTGGGGCGGGGACACTGAAGCTTTCTTT CASSQGWGGDTEAFF
. TRBJ2-5 TRBV9 TRBD2 TGTGCCAGCAGCGTAGTGTCTAGCGGGAGGGCCGCGACCCAGTACTTC CASSVVSSGRAATQYF
. TRBJ2-1 TRBV5-1 . TGCGCCAGCAGCTATAAACCCGGCAATGAGCAGTTCTTC CASSYKPGNEQFF
few TRBJ1-5 TRBV27 . TGTGCCAGCAGTTCTGTATCTGGACAGATTCAGCCCCAGCATTTT CASSSVSGQIQPQHF
. TRBJ2-5 TRBV2 TRBD2 TGTGCCAGCAGTAGGACTAGCGGAGAAGAGACCCAGTACTTC CASSRTSGEETQYF
once TRBJ2-5 TRBV30 TRBD2 TGTGCCTGGAGTACAGGACGGGGAGGGGAGACCCAGTACTTC CAWSTGRGGETQYF
. TRBJ2-5 TRBV4-1 . TGCGCCAGCAGCCAAGGCCTCTTGGAGACCCAGTACTTC CASSQGLLETQYF
. TRBJ1-5 TRBV28 TRBD1 TGTGCCACCGCACAGGGGGATCAGCCCCAGCATTTT CATAQGDQPQHF
. TRBJ1-6 TRBV28 TRBD1 TGTGCCAGCAGAACCGGGACAGCACCCCTCCACTTT CASRTGTAPLHF
. TRBJ2-5 TRBV7-9 TRBD2 TGTGCCAGCAGCCACGGGACTAGCGGGAGGAGAGAGACCCAGTACTTC CASSHGTSGRRETQYF
once TRBJ2-5 TRBV28 TRBD2 TGTGCCAGCAGTTTAATAGCGGGAGACCAAGAGACCCAGTACTTC CASSLIAGDQETQYF
. TRBJ2-5 TRBV7-3 TRBD2 TGTGCCAGCAGCAGGGGACTAGCGGGGGGAGAGACCCAGTACTTC CASSRGLAGGETQYF
. TRBJ2-3 TRBV7-8 . TGTGCCAGCAGCTTATCTGGGAGCGGCACTAGCACAGATACGCAGTATTTT CASSLSGSGTSTDTQYF
. TRBJ1-2 TRBV5-6 TRBD1 TGTGCCAGCAGCTTGGTAGGGGGCGACTATGGCTACACCTTC CASSLVGGDYGYTF
. TRBJ2-7 TRBV7-3 . TGTGCCAGCAGCTTATCACCAACTACTAGCAGCGAGCAGTACTTC CASSLSPTTSSEQYF
. TRBJ2-7 TRBV27 TRBD2 TGTGCCAGCAGTTTTAACCCCGGACTAGCGGGAGGGCCTCGCTACGAGCAGTACTTC CASSFNPGLAGGPRYEQYF
. TRBJ1-6 TRBV30 TRBD1 TGTGCCTGGAGTGTAATCGGGACAGGGTATTCACCCCTCCACTTT CAWSVIGTGYSPLHF
. TRBJ2-7 TRBV6-4 TRBD2 TGTGCCAATAATAGGGAGGGCGATAGAGAGCAGTACTTC CANNREGDREQYF
. TRBJ1-6 TRBV10-3 . TGTGCCATCAGTGGTGGTGGGGCAGTTGTACCCCTCCACTTT CAISGGGAVVPLHF
. TRBJ2-7 TRBV6-1 TRBD1 TGTGCCAGCAGTGAGGGACAGGGGTCCGGCGAGCAGTACTTC CASSEGQGSGEQYF
. TRBJ1-1 TRBV5-4 . TGTGCCAGCAGCTGGACAGTCTCCAACACTGAAGCTTTCTTT CASSWTVSNTEAFF
. TRBJ1-2 TRBV29-1 . TGCAGCGTTGAAAGAGAGAATAACTATGGCTACACCTTC CSVERENNYGYTF
. TRBJ1-5 TRBV2 . TGTGCCAGCAGTTCCACCGATCAGGCCCAGCCCCAGCATTTT CASSSTDQAQPQHF
. TRBJ1-1 TRBV9 . TGTGCCAGCAGCGTAGGAGGGATTAACACTGAAGCTTTCTTT CASSVGGINTEAFF
. TRBJ2-7 TRBV28 TRBD2 TGTGCCAGCAGTTTTTATAGCGGGGGAAGCTCCTACGAGCAGTACTTC CASSFYSGGSSYEQYF
. TRBJ2-3 TRBV14 TRBD2 TGTGCCAGCAGCCCCACTAGCGGGAGGGCCGCGCAGTATTTT CASSPTSGRAAQYF
. TRBJ2-5 TRBV7-3 TRBD2 TGTGCCAGCAGCTTAGGGACTAGCCCGATTCGCCAGTACTTC CASSLGTSPIRQYF
. TRBJ2-5 TRBV6-1 . TGTGCCAGCAGTGAATTGATAGGTCAAGAGACCCAGTACTTC CASSELIGQETQYF
. TRBJ2-7 TRBV19 TRBD2 TGTGCCAGTACCGAAAGCTGGGGGGGGAGGCAGTACTTC CASTESWGGRQYF
. TRBJ2-5 TRBV7-2 TRBD2 TGTGCCAGCAGCTTAGTAGCGGGGGCAGAGACCCAGTACTTC CASSLVAGAETQYF
once TRBJ2-1 TRBV29-1 . TGCAGCGCGGAGCCGGCAGGTCTGAGCATAAATGAGCAGTTCTTC CSAEPAGLSINEQFF
. TRBJ2-5 TRBV6-6 . TGTGCCAGCAGTAATCCACAGGGTGCGATGGTCGGGACCCAGTACTTC CASSNPQGAMVGTQYF
. TRBJ1-1 TRBV6-6 TRBD1 TGTGCCAGCAGGGCCCAGGGGGACACTGAAGCTTTCTTT CASRAQGDTEAFF
once TRBJ1-4 TRBV5-1 TRBD1 TGCGCCAGCAGCTTGGATCCCCTCGGGACAGGGGGCGCAGCAACTAATGAAAAACTGTTTTTT CASSLDPLGTGGAATNEKLFF
. TRBJ2-7 TRBV4-1 . TGCGCCAGCAGCCAAGTCGCAGGGGAGGCCGAGCAGTACTTC CASSQVAGEAEQYF
. TRBJ2-1 TRBV18 . TGTGCCAGCTCACCGGGGGGACCACCGAGTGAGCAGTTCTTC CASSPGGPPSEQFF
. TRBJ1-1 TRBV7-9 . TGTGCCAGCAGCTTTGGCGCGAACACTGAAGCTTTCTTT CASSFGANTEAFF